Below are 21 T cell receptor beta chains sequenced from a single sample in a study of OX40 agonist ivuxolimab in advanced cancers. Profiled with immunoSEQ multiplex PCR; TCRdb holds only in-frame clones, not every one. The sample has tens of thousands of clones, 86% seen once; the top ten hold around 1%. Sequencing was performed on CD4+ or CD8+ T cells sorted from blood, taken in a trial of the OX40 agonist ivuxolimab. The receptors derive from an adult with an advanced solid tumor such as melanoma, head and neck, liver or kidney cancer.

V is TRBV6-1 and J is TRBJ2-5; a weak D match, TRBD2 (5 bases). V shed 5 bases and J shed 4 bases, with 11 bases lying between them. This CDR3 has 13 residues. The germline CDR1 and CDR2 sequences are MNHNS and SASEGT. CDR3 DNA: TGTGCCAGCAGTAGAGCTAGCATAGAGACCCAGTACTTC. Protein sequence: CASSRASIETQYF.

V and J are TRBV5-5 and TRBJ2-7, with D unclear. The CDR3 has 15 amino acids. CDR1 SGHKS and CDR2 YYEKEE come from the germline V gene (reference sequence). V lost 0 bases and J 1 base, leaving 11 bases between the germline ends. The CDR3 region is CASSLGGTSSYEQYF. The CDR3 DNA sequence: TGTGCCAGCAGCTTGGGAGGAACTTCTTCCTACGAGCAGTACTTC. The variable domain in full, with the rest retrieved from reference TRBV5-5 and TRBJ2-7, is DAGVTQSPTHLIKTRGQQVTLRCSPISGHKSVSWYQQVLGQGPQFIFQYYEKEERGRGNFPDRFSARQFPNYSSELNVNALLLGDSALYLCASSLGGTSSYEQYFGPGTRLTVT.

The chain combines TRBV7-8 with TRBJ2-1; TRBD2 matches at 10 bases. CDR3 length: 16 amino acids. The V segment lost 5 bases and the J segment 8 bases; nucleotides outside the gene matches: 12. Germline V gene sequence: CDR1 SGHVS, CDR2 FQNEAQ. Here the CDR3 reads CASSLIAGAGGDEQFF. The CDR3 nucleotides are TGTGCCAGCAGCCTCATAGCGGGAGCGGGAGGGGATGAGCAGTTCTTC.

The V gene is TRBV6-5, the J gene TRBJ2-7; tentatively, D is TRBD2 (6 bases). V dropped 0 bases and J dropped 2 bases, with 8 bases sitting between them. The CDR3 consists of 14 residues. Germline V gives CDR1 MNHEY, CDR2 SVGAGI. CDR3 sequence reads: CASSYSRGAYEQYF. For the CDR3, the DNA is TGTGCCAGCAGTTACTCGCGGGGAGCCTACGAGCAGTACTTC.

The J gene is TRBJ1-4, the V gene TRBV23-1; D is perhaps TRBD1 (6 bases). TRBV23-1 falls under the ORF class, with uncertain function. The CDR3 spans 14 residues. V gave up 8 bases and J gave up 1 base, with 11 bases separating them. The CDR3 sequence: CASQEGGTNEKLFF. In nucleotides, the CDR3 is TGCGCCAGCCAAGAGGGGGGAACTAATGAAAAACTGTTTTTT.

This rearrangement joins TRBV29-1 to TRBJ2-7, with a tentative D call TRBD1 (6 bases). The CDR3 is 14 amino acids. Germline loops: CDR1 SQVTM, CDR2 ANQGSEA. Trimming took 4 bases from V and 2 from J, leaving 15 bases between them. The CDR3 sequence is CSVVISGVPYEQYF. Written as DNA, the CDR3 is TGCAGCGTTGTAATATCAGGGGTCCCCTACGAGCAGTACTTC.

The V and J genes are TRBV7-8 and TRBJ2-2; 14 positions match TRBD2. The CDR3 totals 18 residues. The junction had 5 bases not matched to a gene; V was cut back by 4 bases and J by 1 base. CDR1 SGHVS and CDR2 FQNEAQ come from the germline V gene. The CDR3 DNA follows: TGTGCCAGCAGCTCGGGACTAGCGGGAGATGGGAACACCGGGGAGCTGTTTTTT. As protein: CASSSGLAGDGNTGELFF.

The V and J genes are TRBV5-4 and TRBJ2-5, with D possibly being TRBD2 (6 bases). This CDR3 is 15 amino acids long. V shed 5 bases and J shed 1 base, with 15 bases lying between them. CDR1 and CDR2 from the germline V gene are SGHNT and YYREEE (reference sequence). The CDR3, as DNA: TGTGCCAGCAGACCTACTAGCCTGCCCCAAGAGACCCAGTACTTC. It codes for CASRPTSLPQETQYF.

The CDR3 region has the DNA TGTGCCAGCAGTGACCCGAGGGGACACACACGCGATACGCAGTATTTT. Amino acids: CASSDPRGHTRDTQYF. The chain joins TRBV6-1 to TRBJ2-3, with D possibly matching TRBD1 (6 bases). The ends were cut back, 3 bases at V and 6 bases at J, with 19 bases in the middle. This CDR3 has 16 residues. Germline V CDR1 and CDR2: MNHNS, SASEGT.

This clone was counted only a few times. J is TRBJ2-7 and V is TRBV19, with 11 bases that match TRBD1. Germline CDR1 reads LNHDA; CDR2 reads SQIVND (reference sequence). CDR3 size: 16 residues. The J segment lost 5 bases and the V segment lost 4 bases, leaving 10 bases of the junction unmatched. The CDR3 DNA follows: TGTGCCAGTAGTAAGGGGACCGGGACAGGGGGTGACGAGCAGTACTTC. Translated: CASSKGTGTGGDEQYF.

This sequence joins TRBV7-2 and TRBJ2-5; perhaps TRBD1 as D (5 bases). Trimming cost V 3 bases and J 6 bases, with 17 bases left between them. Per germline, CDR1 SGHTA and CDR2 FQGNSA. The CDR3 consists of 15 residues. In nucleotides, the CDR3 is TGTGCCAGCAGCTTGAGCAGGGCAATGTTGAAGACCCAGTACTTC. This gives the protein CASSLSRAMLKTQYF. The variable domain in full, completed from reference TRBV7-2 and TRBJ2-5, reads GAGVSQSPSNKVTEKGKDVELRCDPISGHTALYWYRQSLGQGLEFLIYFQGNSAPDKSGLPSDRFSAERTGGSVSTLTIQRTQQEDSAVYLCASSLSRAMLKTQYFGPGTRLLVL.

The chain joins TRBV28 to TRBJ1-4; tentative D call: TRBD1 (5 bases). The CDR3 is made up of 13 amino acids. Germline-derived CDR1 and CDR2 are MDHEN and SYDVKM. V shed 6 bases and J shed 3 bases, with 8 bases lying between them. The CDR3 DNA sequence: TGTGCCAGCAGAGACAGCTCTAATGAAAAACTGTTTTTT. Its protein product is CASRDSSNEKLFF.

The chain employs TRBV18 and TRBJ2-2; D remains unclear. Germline CDR1 and CDR2: KGHSH and LQKENI. The CDR3 consists of 12 residues. V was pared by 3 bases and J by 6 bases, with 5 bases between. CDR3 DNA: TGTGCCAGCTCACCTCCGGCCGGGGAGCTGTTTTTT. Amino acid sequence: CASSPPAGELFF.

The chain combines TRBV28 with TRBJ1-3; 7 nucleotides match TRBD1. V dropped 4 bases and J dropped 0; count of bases not matched to a gene: 6. This CDR3 contains 16 residues. CDR1 and CDR2 from the germline V gene are MDHEN and SYDVKM. The CDR3 protein is CASSSPGGFSGNTIYF. In DNA form, the CDR3 reads TGTGCCAGCAGTTCTCCAGGGGGTTTCTCTGGAAACACCATATATTTT.

CDR3 sequence reads: CASSVPGTRSYNEQFF. DNA of the CDR3: TGTGCCAGCAGCGTTCCTGGGACCCGGTCCTACAATGAGCAGTTCTTC. The rearrangement joins TRBV7-9 to TRBJ2-1; D possibly matches TRBD1 or TRBD2 (5 bases each). The CDR3 is 16 residues long. Germline V gene sequence: CDR1 SEHNR, CDR2 FQNEAQ (reference sequence). The V end lost 5 bases, the J end lost 1 base, and 15 bases lay between the germline ends.

The chain employs TRBV7-2 and TRBJ1-1, with 7 bases fitting TRBD1. J was trimmed by 4 bases and V by 5 bases; bases with no gene match: 7. Germline CDR1 SGHTA, CDR2 FQGNSA. The CDR3 is 14 residues long. CDR3 DNA sequence: TGTGCCAGCAGCCTGCAGGGGGGGCTCACTGAAGCTTTCTTT. This codes for CASSLQGGLTEAFF. Full variable domain (missing parts from reference TRBV7-2 and TRBJ1-1): GAGVSQSPSNKVTEKGKDVELRCDPISGHTALYWYRQSLGQGLEFLIYFQGNSAPDKSGLPSDRFSAERTGGSVSTLTIQRTQQEDSAVYLCASSLQGGLTEAFFGQGTRLTVV.

The chain combines TRBV11-2 with TRBJ1-1; D remains unclear. V shed 7 bases and J shed 0 bases, with 12 bases lying between them. This CDR3 comprises 14 residues. From germline, CDR1 is SGHAT and CDR2 FQNNGV. The CDR3 here is CASTPQAMNTEAFF. The CDR3 bases are TGTGCCAGCACCCCCCAGGCAATGAACACTGAAGCTTTCTTT.

The rearrangement uses TRBV18 and TRBJ2-6; D might be TRBD1 or TRBD2, each matching 5 bases. Germline CDR1 reads KGHSH; CDR2 reads LQKENI. This CDR3 has 16 amino acids. Deletions cut 4 bases from V and 4 bases from J, with 14 bases between. The CDR3 sequence: CASSLQQGAGANVLTF. CDR3 bases: TGTGCCAGCTCACTCCAGCAGGGAGCCGGGGCCAACGTCCTGACTTTC.

The chain joins TRBV29-1 to TRBJ2-7, with D unresolved. The V end lost 5 bases, the J end lost 3 bases, and 5 bases lay between the germline ends. Germline CDR1 and CDR2: SQVTM and ANQGSEA. This CDR3 has 10 amino acids. CDR3 residues: CSVYDYEQYF. For the CDR3, the DNA is TGCAGCGTTTATGACTACGAGCAGTACTTC.

The chain joins TRBV9 to TRBJ2-7; 8 bases fit TRBD2. Trimming cost V 2 bases and J 2 bases; bases outside gene matches: 3. The length of the CDR3 is 14 residues. Germline CDR1 is SGDLS and CDR2 is YYNGEE. CDR3 DNA sequence: TGTGCCAGCAGCGTCTCGACTAGCGCCTACGAGCAGTACTTC. Translation: CASSVSTSAYEQYF.

CDR3: CASSPLAGRLLETQYF. The CDR3 DNA sequence: TGTGCCAGCAGCCCCTTAGCCGGGCGCTTACTAGAGACCCAGTACTTC. This chain links TRBV11-2 with TRBJ2-5; D ambiguous. The CDR3 is made up of 16 amino acids. Trimming removed 5 bases at V and 4 bases at J, with 20 bases between. Germline assignment: CDR1 SGHAT and CDR2 FQNNGV.